This T cell receptor beta chain was found in a study of blood T cell repertoires in COVID-19. Study context: The origin of the acute and convalescent COVID-19 samples was the United States, Italy and Spain. The analysed material was cDNA or gDNA that came from T cells, B-cell-depleted T cells, or PBMCs.

Trimming removed 4 bases from V and 2 bases from J, with 14 bases in between. In germline, CDR1 is MGHDK, CDR2 SYGVNS. This CDR3 has 16 amino acids. Per the authors' pipeline: Amplification of reference gene primers provided the estimated nucleated cell counts. Measured with immunoSEQ multiplex PCR; TCRdb has only the in-frame clones, and not every one. V, J and clone size reflect that table, while D and trimming were determined from the DNA. The table has approximately 230,000 clones, around 86% seen once. The chain links TRBV25-1 to TRBJ2-2; maybe TRBD2 (5 bases). The receptor was isolated from a man aged 25 to 45 who had recovered from COVID-19. The sample taken for sequencing was peripheral blood. The CDR3 reads CASSAYGVGNTGELFF. The CDR3 DNA reads TGTGCCAGCAGTGCCTACGGGGTTGGAAACACCGGGGAGCTGTTTTTT.